The clone carrying this TCR beta chain has at least ten counts. Its specificity is not known. The data originate from a study of breast tumors, draining lymph nodes, adjacent tissues. Each CDR3 protein gets one entry after TCRdb re-called the multiplex PCR reads with MiXCR. This table holds approximately 90,000 distinct CDR3 sequences, roughly 30% found once. The germline V gene has CDR1 SGHVS and CDR2 FQNEAQ. CDR3 length equals 16 residues. V was shortened by 1 base and J by 0 bases, with 13 bases between the two germline ends. Study findings and constraints: Compared with lymph nodes, tumors were less diverse; compared with nontumor tissue, more.

The lymph nodes were axillary draining lymph nodes from breast cancer patients. Material: axillary lymph node tissue. V and J are TRBV7-8 and TRBJ2-7, with D uncertain. This receptor was taken from a female donor with breast cancer. Some clones in this sample may be carry-over from other donors' samples. DNA for the CDR3: TGTGCCAGCAGCTTAGTGGTAGCCTGGGGCTCCTACGAGCAGTACTTC. Translating gives CASSLVVAWGSYEQYF. The entire variable domain, with the rest obtained from reference TRBV7-8 and TRBJ2-7, is as follows: GAGVSQSPRYKVAKRGQDVALRCDPISGHVSLFWYQQALGQGPEFLTYFQNEAQLDKSGLPSDRFFAERPEGSVSTLKIQRTQQEDSAVYLCASSLVVAWGSYEQYFGPGTRLTVT.